What follows describes a single TCR beta chain. This receptor's antigen is unknown. No quality values exist for individual bases; no much larger clone is one base distant. V is cut by 8 bases and J by 6 bases, and the space between the germline ends is 11 bases. CDR1 and CDR2 were assigned from the germline V gene as MDHEN and SYDVKM. The CDR3 has 13 amino acids, counting the end cysteine and phenylalanine. The DNA shown is the 39-base CDR3, in frame from base 1. This specimen belongs to a study of blood T cell repertoires in COVID-19 (dated by TCRdb to 2020 to 2021). Looking at the study overall: Collaborator samples came from the United States, Italy and Spain and covered acute and convalescent phases of COVID-19. The repertoires were released in a freely available public database meant as a resource for research on the immune response to SARS-CoV-2. A de-identified subject ID, COVID-19 status, age in years and sex were almost always included in the sample metadata. Samples were obtained from the ongoing ImmuneRACE study (first 160 participants) and from over 1,000 subjects provided by 6 global collaborators. Subjects who had been exposed to COVID-19, were actively infected with it, or had recovered from it provided the deeply sampled blood TCRbeta repertoires that made up the dataset. The prospective study material was composed of cDNA or gDNA derived from T cells, B-cell-depleted T cells, or PBMCs. Where HLA class I and class II types were available, the types were taken from metadata supplied by the sample provider, not from assay-based typing. General study outcomes and caveats: The quantity of clinical and demographic metadata differed by source and by participant and was supplied without curation.

Each collaborating institution followed its own protocols to collect whole blood in K2EDTA tubes. For TCRbeta analysis, collaborators shipped samples as frozen whole blood, isolated PBMCs, or DNA extracted from either of those sample types. TCRbeta CDR3 regions were amplified from genomic DNA by means of the immunoSEQ Assay, a bias-controlled multiplex PCR. In the source study's methods: Nucleated cell counts per sample were estimated from amplification of reference gene primers within the assay. To quantify the absolute abundance of each unique TCRbeta CDR3 rearrangement, sequence reads were collapsed and filtered. For each sample, productive Simpson clonality was calculated as the square root of Simpson's diversity index across productive rearrangements. Not all clones reach the TCRdb copy of this immuneACCESS table, which keeps in-frame sequences only. Checked studies attribute under half of the gap to unresolved V genes and leave the rest unexplained. V, J and clone size were drawn from that table, and D and trimming were deduced from the DNA. In all, the sample holds approximately 150,000 clones, and around 82% of those were seen once. The ten largest account for approximately 11% of the sample.

The sequenced material came from peripheral blood. The sequence is built from TRBV28 and TRBJ1-6; TRBD1 might be the D gene, on 6 matching bases. The sequence was obtained from a man aged 60 to 69 with active or convalescent COVID-19. The CDR3 has the sequence CASQQGSNSPLHF. The nucleotides read TGTGCCAGCCAACAGGGCTCTAATTCACCCCTCCACTTT.